The 20 T cell receptor beta chains listed next were all sequenced from one sample in a study of PD-1 and CTLA-4 blockade in melanoma (dated by TCRdb to the early 2020s). The library came from the immunoSEQ multiplex PCR assay. Imported from immuneACCESS, the table was reduced by TCRdb to in-frame sequences with V and J called. These copies leave out some clones; in studies compared against another copy, an unresolved V gene accounts for under half, and the cause of the remainder is not known. The sample yields around 7,200 clones; roughly 80% were counted once. The ten biggest clones cover around two fifths of the sample. This specimen consisted of CD8+ T cells from peripheral blood, obtained before anti-PD-1 treatment. Every receptor here comes from a human donor with melanoma.

By proportion, this clone is medium-sized. The chain employs TRBV30 and TRBJ2-7; D remains unclear. Germline V gene sequence: CDR1 GTSNPN, CDR2 SVGIG (reference sequence). The CDR3 consists of 13 residues. The V and J ends lost 0 bases and 6 bases respectively, with 12 bases between them. CDR3 amino acids: CAWSVGLRLEQYF. Here the CDR3 DNA reads TGTGCCTGGAGTGTTGGGTTGCGGCTCGAGCAGTACTTC. The variable domain in full, with the rest retrieved from reference TRBV30 and TRBJ2-7, is SQTIHQWPATLVQPVGSPLSLECTVEGTSNPNLYWYRQAAGRGLQLLFYSVGIGQISSEVPQNLSASRPQDRQFILSSKKLLLSDSGFYLCAWSVGLRLEQYFGPGTRLTVT.

The chain recombines TRBV5-1 with TRBJ2-1; TRBD2 agrees at 12 bases. The J segment lost 0 bases and the V segment lost 4 bases, leaving 8 bases of the junction unmatched. This CDR3 is built from 18 residues. Germline CDR1 SGHRS, CDR2 YFSETQ. The CDR3 bases are TGCGCCAGCAGCCCAGGGACTAGCGGGCTGAGCTCCTACAATGAGCAGTTCTTC. It is translated as CASSPGTSGLSSYNEQFF.

This CDR3 is CASSLAWQGIDGYTF. CDR3 DNA: TGTGCCAGCAGCTTGGCCTGGCAGGGTATAGATGGCTACACCTTC. The J gene is TRBJ1-2, the V gene TRBV5-4; D may be TRBD1 (5 bases). This CDR3 is built from 15 residues. Germline assignment: CDR1 SGHNT and CDR2 YYREEE (reference sequence). Trimming left V 0 bases short and J 6 bases short, with 15 bases between.

The V call is TRBV4-1, the J call TRBJ1-5, with TRBD1 as a possible D gene (5 bases). The germline CDR1 and CDR2 sequences are MGHRA and YSYEKL. CDR3 length: 15 amino acids. V was shortened by 0 bases and J by 9 bases, with 15 bases between the two germline ends. CDR3 sequence reads: CASSQEADTLGPQHF. CDR3 DNA: TGCGCCAGCAGCCAAGAGGCGGACACCCTGGGGCCCCAGCATTTT.

The chain has TRBV27 and TRBJ1-5, with D possibly TRBD1 on 6 matching bases. Trimming took 6 bases from V and 2 from J, leaving 20 bases between them. This CDR3 is built from 17 residues. Per germline, CDR1 MNHEY and CDR2 SMNVEV (reference sequence). DNA of the CDR3: TGTGCCAGCAGCCCTCCAAAAACAGGGAAGCGCAATCAGCCCCAGCATTTT. Encoded protein: CASSPPKTGKRNQPQHF.

The chain combines TRBV25-1 with TRBJ2-5; D may be TRBD1 or TRBD2 (6 bases each). V lost 1 base and J 5 bases, leaving 17 bases between the germline ends. The germline V gene encodes CDR1 MGHDK and CDR2 SYGVNS. The CDR3 is 16 residues long. CDR3 nucleotides: TGTGCCAGCAGTGAATGGGGCTCGGGGGCCTTGGAGACCCAGTACTTC. This sequence encodes CASSEWGSGALETQYF.

The chain has TRBV12-5 and TRBJ2-7, with D uncertain. From germline, CDR1 is LGHNT and CDR2 FRNRAP. Trimming took off 3 bases at V and 1 base at J, with 1 base between the two ends. The CDR3 extends over 11 amino acids. The CDR3 loop is CASGFSYEQYF. CDR3 in DNA: TGTGCTAGTGGTTTTTCCTACGAGCAGTACTTC.

In DNA form, the CDR3 reads TGTGCCAGCAGCTTAGGAGGTTGGGGCGAGACCCAGTACTTC. This sequence encodes CASSLGGWGETQYF. This sequence joins TRBV11-3 and TRBJ2-5, with D possibly being TRBD1 (5 bases). This CDR3 is built from 14 residues. CDR1 SGHNT and CDR2 YENEEA come from the germline V gene. V was trimmed by 1 base and J by 5 bases, leaving 11 bases between them.

The genes are TRBV30 and TRBJ1-1; 8 bases fit TRBD1. This CDR3 is built from 14 residues. V lost 0 bases and J lost 0; bases outside the gene matches: 0. Germline V CDR1 and CDR2: GTSNPN, SVGIG (reference sequence). In DNA form, the CDR3 reads TGTGCCTGGAGTGTGGGACAGGTGAACACTGAAGCTTTCTTT. Its translation is CAWSVGQVNTEAFF.

The chain couples TRBV12-3 or TRBV12-4 to TRBJ2-7, with 9 bases aligning to TRBD1. This CDR3 contains 12 residues. V shed 6 bases, J shed 6 bases, and the junction held 3 bases outside the gene matches. CDR3 sequence reads: CASSWTGVEQYF. CDR3 nucleotides: TGTGCCAGCAGCTGGACAGGGGTCGAGCAGTACTTC.

This clone has a handful of counts. The chain is built from TRBV19 and TRBJ1-5; D not certain. Trimming took 8 bases from V and 0 from J, leaving 17 bases between them. This CDR3 region has 16 residues. Germline V CDR1 and CDR2: LNHDA, SQIVND (reference sequence). The CDR3: CASHPTQKYSNQPQHF. The CDR3 DNA sequence: TGTGCCAGTCATCCCACCCAGAAATATAGCAATCAGCCCCAGCATTTT.

The chain joins TRBV5-6 to TRBJ1-2; TRBD1 is a possible D gene (6 bases). The CDR3 totals 14 residues. The germline V gene encodes CDR1 SGHDT and CDR2 YYEEEE. V was cut by 3 bases and J by 0 bases, with 9 bases left in between. In DNA form, the CDR3 reads TGTGCCAGCAGCTCCGGGACACCTAACTATGGCTACACCTTC. Protein sequence: CASSSGTPNYGYTF.

The J gene is TRBJ2-2, the V gene TRBV4-2, with TRBD2 as a possible D gene (6 bases). Germline V CDR1 and CDR2: LGHNA, YNFKEQ. V was pared by 0 bases and J by 6 bases, with 11 bases between. The CDR3 covers 15 residues. The chain's CDR3 is CASSQEEGWPGELFF. CDR3 DNA: TGTGCCAGCAGCCAAGAGGAGGGTTGGCCCGGGGAGCTGTTTTTT.

The chain links TRBV7-2 to TRBJ1-5; 7 bases are shared with TRBD1. The CDR3 length is 14 residues. CDR1 is SGHTA, CDR2 FQGNSA, per germline. Trimming cost V 4 bases and J 4 bases; bases outside gene matches: 4. CDR3 bases: TGTGCCAGCAGCTCCCGGGACAGTAATCAGCCCCAGCATTTT. Its protein is CASSSRDSNQPQHF.

Only a few counts were recorded for this clone. The J gene is TRBJ2-3, the V gene TRBV24-1; 7 nucleotides agree with TRBD2. Losses at the gene ends were 4 bases for V and 3 bases for J; bases not matched to a gene: 12. This CDR3 is 17 amino acids long. CDR1 is KGHDR and CDR2 is SFDVKD in the germline V gene. The CDR3 loop is CATSDSRSGILTDTQYF. CDR3 coding DNA: TGTGCCACCAGTGACTCCCGGAGCGGGATTTTGACAGATACGCAGTATTTT.

CDR3 coding DNA: TGCGCCAGCAGCCAAGAGGGTAGCGGGAGTTTCCCAGATACGCAGTATTTT. It encodes CASSQEGSGSFPDTQYF. The gene calls are TRBV4-1 and TRBJ2-3, with 9 bases identical to TRBD2. CDR1 and CDR2 (germline): MGHRA, YSYEKL. The CDR3 length is 17 residues. J was trimmed by 4 bases and V by 0 bases; bases with no gene match: 8.

The rearrangement links TRBV10-3 to TRBJ1-1; TRBD1 matches at 7 bases. Unmatched junction bases numbered 3, after V lost 0 bases and J lost 5 bases. This CDR3 comprises 14 residues. Per the germline V gene, CDR1 is ENHRY and CDR2 is SYGVKD. The DNA of the CDR3 is TGTGCCATCAGTGAGTCGCAGGGGGGGACTGAAGCTTTCTTT. This gives the protein CAISESQGGTEAFF.

The gene calls are TRBV7-9 and TRBJ1-1; D remains unclear. This CDR3 is built from 14 residues. The germline V gene encodes CDR1 SEHNR and CDR2 FQNEAQ (reference sequence). The V and J ends lost 10 bases and 5 bases respectively, with 20 bases between them. CDR3 bases: TGTGCCACAGAACCTCTAGGGCGCGGGACTGAAGCTTTCTTT. Its protein is CATEPLGRGTEAFF.

The CDR3 coding sequence is TGTGCCAGCAGCTTGGGTTTAGGGACCAAAGCTTTCTTT. The encoded protein is CASSLGLGTKAFF. The chain joins TRBV5-5 to TRBJ1-1; a possible D gene is TRBD1 (5 bases). Per the germline V gene, CDR1 is SGHKS and CDR2 is YYEKEE (reference sequence). Trimming left V 0 bases short and J 9 bases short, with 12 bases between. There are 13 residues in the CDR3.

The chain combines TRBV4-1 with TRBJ1-1, with 10 bases matching TRBD1. V was clipped by 10 bases and J by 1 base; unmatched bases: 12. Germline V gene sequence: CDR1 MGHRA, CDR2 YSYEKL. The CDR3 length is 16 residues. The CDR3 sequence is CAISAGTGVPNTEAFF. In DNA form, the CDR3 reads TGCGCCATCTCAGCCGGGACAGGGGTCCCGAACACTGAAGCTTTCTTT.